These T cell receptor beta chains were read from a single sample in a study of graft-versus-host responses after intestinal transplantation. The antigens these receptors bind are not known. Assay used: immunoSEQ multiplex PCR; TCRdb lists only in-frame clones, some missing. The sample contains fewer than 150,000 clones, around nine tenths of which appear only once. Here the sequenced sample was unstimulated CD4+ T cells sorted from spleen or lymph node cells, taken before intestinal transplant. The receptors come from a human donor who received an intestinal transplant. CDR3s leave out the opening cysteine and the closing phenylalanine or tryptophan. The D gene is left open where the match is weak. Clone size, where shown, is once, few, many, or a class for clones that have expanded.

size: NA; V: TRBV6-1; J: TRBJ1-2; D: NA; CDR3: ASSERVKGGYT
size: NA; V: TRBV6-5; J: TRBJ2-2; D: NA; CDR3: ASSARGTGELF
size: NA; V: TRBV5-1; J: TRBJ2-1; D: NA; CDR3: ASRFGIYNEQF
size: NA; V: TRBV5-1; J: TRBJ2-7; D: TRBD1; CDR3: ASSFGRDRGNYEQY
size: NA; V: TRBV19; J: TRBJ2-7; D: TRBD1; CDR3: ASSIDRAGEQY
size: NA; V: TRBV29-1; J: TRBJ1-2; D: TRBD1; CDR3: SVVGQSIYYGYT
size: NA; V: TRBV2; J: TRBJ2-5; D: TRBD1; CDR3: ASRRGLETEY
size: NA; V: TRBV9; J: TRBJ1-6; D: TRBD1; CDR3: ASSPKSGQGNSPLH
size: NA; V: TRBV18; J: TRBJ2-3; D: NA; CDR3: ASSPLGASSTDTQY
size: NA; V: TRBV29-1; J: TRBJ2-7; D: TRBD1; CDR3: SVGTRDRVTYEQY
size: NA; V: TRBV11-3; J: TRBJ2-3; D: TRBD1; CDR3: ASGKRTGDTDTQY
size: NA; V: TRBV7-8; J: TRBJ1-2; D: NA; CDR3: ASSSNRQGYGGYT
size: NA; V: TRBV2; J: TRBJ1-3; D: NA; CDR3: ASSETGPSGNTIY
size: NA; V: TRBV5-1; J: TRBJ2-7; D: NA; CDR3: ASSLAVSYEQY
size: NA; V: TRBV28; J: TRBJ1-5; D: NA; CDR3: ASSDLSQPQH
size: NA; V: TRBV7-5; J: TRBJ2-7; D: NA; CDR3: VRSSGSRGGQY
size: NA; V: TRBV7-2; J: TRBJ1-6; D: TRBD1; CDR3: ASSLDFGTGGPRPTPLH
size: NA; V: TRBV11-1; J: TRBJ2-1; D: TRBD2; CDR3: ASSQGLAGGPGEQF
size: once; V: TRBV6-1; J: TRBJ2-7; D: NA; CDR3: ASSEGGGGYEQY
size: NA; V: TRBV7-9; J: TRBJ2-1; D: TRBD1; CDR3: ASSFGPGTGSYNEQF
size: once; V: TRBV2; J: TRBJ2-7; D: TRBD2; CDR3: ASSFGTSPYEQY
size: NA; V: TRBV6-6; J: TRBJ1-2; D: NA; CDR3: ASSYLRPGENYGYT
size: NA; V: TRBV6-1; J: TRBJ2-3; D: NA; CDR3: ASSVQGAAVPDTQY
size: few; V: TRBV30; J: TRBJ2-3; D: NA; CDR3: AWSTSPTVFGTDTQY
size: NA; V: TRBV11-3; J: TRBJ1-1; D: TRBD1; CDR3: ASSLGAGGEAF
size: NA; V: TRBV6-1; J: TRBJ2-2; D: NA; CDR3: ASRGELLNTGELF
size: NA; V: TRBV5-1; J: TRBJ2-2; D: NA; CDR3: ASSLAVANTGELF
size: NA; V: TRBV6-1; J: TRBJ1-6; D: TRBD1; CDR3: ASSDGRGLSPLH
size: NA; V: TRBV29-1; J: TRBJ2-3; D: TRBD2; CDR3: SVGLAGDTQY
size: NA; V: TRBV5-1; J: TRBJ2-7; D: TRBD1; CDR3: ASTVDRVGYEQY
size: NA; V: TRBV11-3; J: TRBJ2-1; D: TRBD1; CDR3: ASSRGQGSNNEQF
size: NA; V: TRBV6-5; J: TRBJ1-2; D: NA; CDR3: ASSRDNYGYT
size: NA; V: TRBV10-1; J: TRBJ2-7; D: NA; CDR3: ASSGVRGSEQY
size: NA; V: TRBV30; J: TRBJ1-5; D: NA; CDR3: AWSPDSNQPQH
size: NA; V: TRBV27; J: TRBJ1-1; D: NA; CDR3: ASSSAEAF
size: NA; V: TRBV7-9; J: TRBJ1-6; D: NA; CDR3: ASSHRQLNSPLH
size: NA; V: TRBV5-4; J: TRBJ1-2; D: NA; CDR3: ASSLGQGNGYT
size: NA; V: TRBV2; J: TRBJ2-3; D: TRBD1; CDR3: ASSDRGLGTDTQY
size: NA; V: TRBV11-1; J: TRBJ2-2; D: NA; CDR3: ASSPPTAANTGELF
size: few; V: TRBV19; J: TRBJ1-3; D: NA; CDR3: ASSIDHGNTIY
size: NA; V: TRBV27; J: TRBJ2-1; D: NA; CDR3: ASSPSVGVSSYNEQF
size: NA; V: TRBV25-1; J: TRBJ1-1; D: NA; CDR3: ASVGQPNTEAF
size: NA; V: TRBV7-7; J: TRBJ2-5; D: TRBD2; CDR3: ASSLAPSGGAETQY
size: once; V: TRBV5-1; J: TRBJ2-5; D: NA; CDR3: ASDPGNNQETQY
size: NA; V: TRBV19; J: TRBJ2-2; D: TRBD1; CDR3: ASMGKTGAYTGELF
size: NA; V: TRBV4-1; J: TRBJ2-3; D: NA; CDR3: ASSQDPPGITDTQY
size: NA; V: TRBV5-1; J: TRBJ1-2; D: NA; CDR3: ASSLGQSYGYT
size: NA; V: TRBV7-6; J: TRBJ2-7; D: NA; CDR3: ASEEAPNFKSEYEQY
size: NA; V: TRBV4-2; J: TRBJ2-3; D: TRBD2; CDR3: ASSQVLTSGGRDTQY
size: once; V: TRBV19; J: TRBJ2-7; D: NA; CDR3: ASSIRRGGSSSYEQY
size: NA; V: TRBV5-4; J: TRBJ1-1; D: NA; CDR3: ASSLGGARTNTEAF
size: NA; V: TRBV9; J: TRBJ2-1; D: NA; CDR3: ASSVGTVNNEQF
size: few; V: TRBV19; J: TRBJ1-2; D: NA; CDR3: ASRDGPYGYT
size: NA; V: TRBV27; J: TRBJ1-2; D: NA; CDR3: ASSSRGTYNYGYT
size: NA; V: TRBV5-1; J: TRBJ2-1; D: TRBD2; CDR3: ASSFLAGPSNEQF
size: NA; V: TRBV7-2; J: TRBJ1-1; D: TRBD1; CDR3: ASSQGAGLAF
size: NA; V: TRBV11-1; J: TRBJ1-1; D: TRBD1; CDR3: ASSRDPTGWRFGDTEAF
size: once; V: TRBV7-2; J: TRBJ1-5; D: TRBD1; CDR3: ASSSRDRLSNQPQH
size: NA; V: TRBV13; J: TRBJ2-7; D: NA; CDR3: ASSFPRQPREQY
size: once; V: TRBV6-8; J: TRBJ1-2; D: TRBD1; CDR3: ASSWDSNYT